The source of this T cell receptor (beta chain) is a study of blood T cell repertoires in COVID-19. The wider study: There were acute and convalescent COVID-19 samples, and they came from the United States, Italy and Spain. Sources were T cells, B-cell-depleted T cells, or PBMCs; the material itself was cDNA or gDNA.

As handled by the study authors: The authors estimated nucleated cell counts from reference gene primer amplification. Clones were read by immunoSEQ multiplex PCR, and TCRdb kept only the in-frame ones, dropping some. D and trimming come from the DNA, and the V and J calls and clone size come from that table. The sample includes 210,000 or so clones, approximately 83% of them seen just once. This CDR3 has 15 residues. Trimming took 6 bases from V and 3 from J, leaving 18 bases between them. Germline CDR1 KGHSH, CDR2 LQKENI. Adults between roughly 18 and 95 years of age took part from 20 to 25 US areas.

This TCR derives from a woman aged 50 to 60 who had been exposed to COVID-19. The sequenced material came from PBMCs or T cells enriched from blood (not recorded which). The chain links TRBV18 to TRBJ2-7; TRBD2 is a possible D gene (6 bases). The CDR3 region has the DNA TGTGCCAGCTCCCCCAAATCGGCGGGATACTACGAGCAGTACTTC. It specifies CASSPKSAGYYEQYF.